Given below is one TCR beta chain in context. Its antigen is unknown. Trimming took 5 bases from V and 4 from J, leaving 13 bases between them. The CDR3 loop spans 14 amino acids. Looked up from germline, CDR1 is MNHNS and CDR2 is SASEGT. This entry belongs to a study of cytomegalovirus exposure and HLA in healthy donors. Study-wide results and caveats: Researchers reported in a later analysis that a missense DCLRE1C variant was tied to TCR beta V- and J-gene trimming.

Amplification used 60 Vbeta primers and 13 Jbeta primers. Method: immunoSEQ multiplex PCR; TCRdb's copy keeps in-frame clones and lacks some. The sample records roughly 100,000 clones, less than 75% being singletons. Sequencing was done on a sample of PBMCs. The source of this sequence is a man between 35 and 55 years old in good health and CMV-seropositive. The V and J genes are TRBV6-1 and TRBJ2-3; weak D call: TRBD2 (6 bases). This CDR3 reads CASSIRELADTQYF. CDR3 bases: TGTGCCAGCAGTATACGGGAGCTCGCAGATACGCAGTATTTT.